Reported below is one T cell receptor beta chain. The target antigen is unknown. The CDR3 has 17 residues. V was clipped by 2 bases and J by 0 bases, with 11 bases between them. Carried by the TCR beta cDNA libraries were unique molecular identifiers. Yield was roughly 0.5 million cDNA molecules from about 1 to 10 million T cells. TCRdb redid the calling of the PCR reads with MiXCR, one entry per CDR3 protein. Among fewer than 850,000 distinct CDR3 sequences, approximately 44% were seen once, and the ten largest hold roughly 4.5%. This specimen comes from a study of post-analysis software for immune sequencing data. Across the whole study: Relapsing-remitting, secondary progressive and progressive-relapsing multiple sclerosis were all included among the disease courses.

General study results and limits: When the samples were clustered directly with F measure, those that had been prepared in the same batch showed strong co-clustering. Elevated frequency relative to controls characterized four or five TRBV segments in patients, TRBV5-6, TRBV5-1 and TRBV20-1 among them. Multiple sclerosis was associated with a significant reduction in normalized Chao1 diversity relative to controls.

This TCR was recovered from a girl aged 5-17 years with multiple sclerosis. The sequencing sample was made of blood. The chain uses TRBV12-3 or TRBV12-4 and TRBJ2-6; tentatively, D is TRBD1 (6 bases). DNA of the CDR3: TGTGCCAGCAGTTTAACAGGGCCGAACTCTGGGGCCAACGTCCTGACTTTC. Encoded protein: CASSLTGPNSGANVLTF.